A selection of T cell receptor beta chains follows, all from one sample in a study of blood T cell repertoires in COVID-19. Profiling relied on immunoSEQ multiplex PCR, and the TCRdb table lists in-frame clones only, not all of them. The repertoire holds approximately 320,000 clones, with more than 90% as singletons. Sequenced input: PBMCs or T cells enriched from blood (not recorded which). The receptors derive from a man in his sixties who had recovered from COVID-19. The conserved cysteine and the conserved F or W are not part of the CDR3 here. A D gene is named only where the DNA matches it firmly.

j_call v_call d_call cdr3_aa
TRBJ2-1 TRBV5-6 TRBD1 ASSRTGDNEQF
TRBJ1-6 TRBV6-5 TRBD1 ASRRTGGSSPLH
TRBJ1-1 TRBV7-9 TRBD1 ASSQRNTGGDEAF
TRBJ2-7 TRBV18 NA ASSPRPRDEQY
TRBJ2-7 TRBV5-4 TRBD1 ASSSGQAPPYEQY
TRBJ2-1 TRBV5-1 TRBD2 ASSDLPSGNVEQF
TRBJ2-5 TRBV6-5 TRBD1 ASWGSRGRQETQY
TRBJ2-1 TRBV18 TRBD1 ASSLTESGTGVQF
TRBJ2-3 TRBV7-9 NA ASSWGLSGDTQY
TRBJ1-2 TRBV7-2 NA ASSLYLGTTPNYGYT
TRBJ2-7 TRBV5-1 NA ASSLIAGAYEQY
TRBJ2-3 TRBV7-3 NA ASPTTNKGQRTDTQY
TRBJ2-3 TRBV25-1 TRBD1 ASSEDDRVADTQY
TRBJ2-2 TRBV7-9 NA ASSPPAGLTGELF
TRBJ1-6 TRBV30 TRBD1 AWGAGQGNSPLH
TRBJ2-7 TRBV11-3 NA ASSPDGGAYEQY
TRBJ1-5 TRBV5-1 TRBD1 ASSLAPGGRQPQH
TRBJ2-5 TRBV11-3 NA ASMMRSGGPQY
TRBJ1-5 TRBV6-1 TRBD1 ASSEPRDRKDQPQH
TRBJ2-3 TRBV18 NA ASSYDGQGGTQY
TRBJ1-5 TRBV2 TRBD1 ASSRDSREGPQH
TRBJ1-2 TRBV4-2 TRBD1 ASSPIGQGANYGYT
TRBJ1-2 TRBV30 NA AWSEVLDSYGYT
TRBJ2-1 TRBV24-1 NA ATSDYRVPYNEQF
TRBJ2-5 TRBV27 TRBD1 ASSSRHRDSLKETQY
TRBJ2-5 TRBV5-1 NA ASSLGRTAQETQY
TRBJ1-2 TRBV24-1 NA ATSDNTYYGYT
TRBJ1-2 TRBV5-4 TRBD1 ASSLGSEGARGYT
TRBJ2-7 TRBV4-2 TRBD1 ASSQGTGYEQY
TRBJ2-2 TRBV19 TRBD2 ASSIGWLADTGELF
TRBJ2-7 TRBV2 NA ASSEARGTYEQY
TRBJ1-2 TRBV15 NA ATSRERDYGYT
TRBJ1-2 TRBV14 NA ASSQVQGYGYT
TRBJ1-1 TRBV4-3 NA ASSQGTVLNTEAF
TRBJ1-5 TRBV24-1 TRBD1 ATSEGQGRPPQH
TRBJ1-2 TRBV4-1 NA ASSQDNRWLYGYT
TRBJ2-7 TRBV6-1 NA ASSEGPFSYEQY
TRBJ2-2 TRBV10-1 TRBD2 ASSRTSGANTGELF
TRBJ1-2 TRBV7-9 NA ASSLGGGYT
TRBJ2-5 TRBV2 NA ASHSAGPTQY
TRBJ1-1 TRBV5-4 NA ASSLPSMNTEAF
TRBJ1-1 TRBV7-2 NA ASSPSSSGTEAF
TRBJ1-5 TRBV10-2 NA ASRIGGFLDQPQH
TRBJ1-2 TRBV30 TRBD1 AWMDREIRNYGYT
TRBJ2-4 TRBV10-2 NA ASSAQGQWNIQY
TRBJ1-1 TRBV4-1 TRBD1 ASSQGRNRGVGTEAF
TRBJ1-4 TRBV21-1 NA ASSKVGRGESEKLF
TRBJ1-3 TRBV10-3 NA AISERMEARSGNTIY
TRBJ2-3 TRBV4-2 NA ASSQNAGQSTDTQY
TRBJ2-5 TRBV12-3/TRBV12-4 NA ASSFSQETQY
TRBJ2-7 TRBV4-1 NA ASSHNTGTFYEQY
TRBJ1-4 TRBV3-1/TRBV3-2 NA ASSQNRNEKLF